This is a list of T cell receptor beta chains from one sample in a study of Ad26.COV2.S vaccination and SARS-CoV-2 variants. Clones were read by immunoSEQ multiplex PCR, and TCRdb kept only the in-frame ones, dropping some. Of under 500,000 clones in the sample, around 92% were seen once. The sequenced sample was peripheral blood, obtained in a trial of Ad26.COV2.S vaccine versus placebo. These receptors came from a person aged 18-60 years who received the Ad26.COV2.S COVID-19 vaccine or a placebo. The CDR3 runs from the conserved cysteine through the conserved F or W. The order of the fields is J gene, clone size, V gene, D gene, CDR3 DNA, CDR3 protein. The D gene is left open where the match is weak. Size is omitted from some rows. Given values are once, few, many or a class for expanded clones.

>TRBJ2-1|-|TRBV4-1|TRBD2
TGCGCCAGCAGCCACCACGGGACTAACAATGAGCAGTTCTTC
CASSHHGTNNEQFF
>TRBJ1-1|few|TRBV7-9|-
TGTGCCAGCAGCTTACATGGGAACACTGAAGCTTTCTTT
CASSLHGNTEAFF
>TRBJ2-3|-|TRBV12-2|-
TGTGCAAGTCGCCTGGGACAGGGTTCCCTCCGGGGTCTCACAGATACGCAGTATTTT
CASRLGQGSLRGLTDTQYF
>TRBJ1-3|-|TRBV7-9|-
TGTGCCAGCAGCCCCTCGTTTACGTCGTCTGGAAACACCATATATTTT
CASSPSFTSSGNTIYF
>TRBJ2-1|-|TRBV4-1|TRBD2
TGCGCCAGCAGGCCGGAACTAGCGGGGGTTGGAGGGGAGCAGTTCTTC
CASRPELAGVGGEQFF
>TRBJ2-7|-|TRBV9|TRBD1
TGTGCCAGCAGCACCGGGACAGGGAACTACGAGCAGTACTTC
CASSTGTGNYEQYF
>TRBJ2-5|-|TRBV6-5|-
TGTGCCAGCAGACCCGGACTGCCGTGGGAGACCCAGTACTTC
CASRPGLPWETQYF
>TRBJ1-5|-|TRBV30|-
TGTGCCTGGGCGGCCAGCGGCAATCAGCCCCAGCATTTT
CAWAASGNQPQHF
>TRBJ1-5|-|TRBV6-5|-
TGTGCCAGCAGTTACTCGTGGAATCAGCCCCAGCATTTT
CASSYSWNQPQHF
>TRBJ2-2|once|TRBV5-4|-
TGTGCCAGCAGCCTGAGGGGGGGAAACACCGGGGAGCTGTTTTTT
CASSLRGGNTGELFF
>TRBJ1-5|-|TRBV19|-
TGTGCCAGTAGTATTAAACAGCGGTATAGCAATCAGCCCCAGCATTTT
CASSIKQRYSNQPQHF
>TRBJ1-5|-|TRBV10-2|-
TGCGCCAGCAGCGAGGGGACAAACAGCAATCAGCCCCAGCATTTT
CASSEGTNSNQPQHF
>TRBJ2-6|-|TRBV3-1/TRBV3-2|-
TGTGCCAGCAACCATATGGCAGGGGAAGCCAACGTCCTGACTTTC
CASNHMAGEANVLTF
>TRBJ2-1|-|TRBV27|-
TGTGCCAGCAGTAATAGGACAAGGCTCAATGAGCAGTTCTTC
CASSNRTRLNEQFF
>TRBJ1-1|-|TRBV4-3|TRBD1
TGCGCCAGCAGCCAAGATGCGGCAGGGGGACGGAACACTGAAGCTTTCTTT
CASSQDAAGGRNTEAFF
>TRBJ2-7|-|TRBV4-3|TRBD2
TGCGCCAGCAGCCAGGCGGTCGAAGCGGGGATTTCCTACGAGCAGTACTTC
CASSQAVEAGISYEQYF
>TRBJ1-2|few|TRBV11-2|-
TGTGCCAGCAGCTTACAGGGCCGGAACTATGGCTACACCTTC
CASSLQGRNYGYTF
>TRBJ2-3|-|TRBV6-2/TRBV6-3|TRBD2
TGTGCCAGCAGTTATGGGGGGGTTAGCACAGATACGCAGTATTTT
CASSYGGVSTDTQYF
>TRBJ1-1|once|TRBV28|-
TGTGCCAGCATAGGCCCTACCCTCCTGGACACTGAAGCTTTCTTT
CASIGPTLLDTEAFF
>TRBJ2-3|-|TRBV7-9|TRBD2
TGTGCCAGCAGCTTACCGTCTAGCGGGGATACGCAGTATTTT
CASSLPSSGDTQYF
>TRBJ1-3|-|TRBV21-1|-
TGTGCCAGCAGCAAAGTAGCAGGAGACGGACGACAGGGCTCTGGAAACACCATATATTTT
CASSKVAGDGRQGSGNTIYF
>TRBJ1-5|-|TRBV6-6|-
TGTGCCAGCAGTAATGGGCCAGGGGTAAATCAGCCCCAGCATTTT
CASSNGPGVNQPQHF
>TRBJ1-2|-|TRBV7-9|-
TGTGCCAGCAGCTTGTTAACTAACTATGGCTACACCTTC
CASSLLTNYGYTF
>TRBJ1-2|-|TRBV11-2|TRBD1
TGTGCCAGCAGCTCCCAGGGGGCAGGGTATGGCTACACCTTC
CASSSQGAGYGYTF
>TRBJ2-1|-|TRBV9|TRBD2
TGTGCCAGCAGCGTCGTTAGCGGGGGGGCCTACAATGAGCAGTTCTTC
CASSVVSGGAYNEQFF
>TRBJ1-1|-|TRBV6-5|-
TGTGCCAGCAGGAGAAAAGGGCGGCACACTGAAGCTTTCTTT
CASRRKGRHTEAFF
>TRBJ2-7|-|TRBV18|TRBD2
TGTGCCAGCTCACCGCGACTAGCTAAGGGATCCTACGAGCAGTACTTC
CASSPRLAKGSYEQYF
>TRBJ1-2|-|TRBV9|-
TGTGCCAGCAGCGTAGGACCGGGAATCGAGGGCTACACCTTC
CASSVGPGIEGYTF
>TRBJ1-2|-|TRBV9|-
TGTGCCAGCAGCGTGTGGGACTATGGCTACACCTTC
CASSVWDYGYTF
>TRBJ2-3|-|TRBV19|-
TGTGCCAGTAGTTCCGGGACCCTCACAGATACGCAGTATTTT
CASSSGTLTDTQYF
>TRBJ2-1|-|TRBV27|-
TGTGCCAGCAGTGGCAGTAATGAGCAGTTCTTC
CASSGSNEQFF
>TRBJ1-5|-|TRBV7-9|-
TGTGCCAGCAGCTTAGGACCATGGGACGGTAAAAATCAGCCCCAGCATTTT
CASSLGPWDGKNQPQHF
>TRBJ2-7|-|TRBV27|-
TGTGCCAGCAGAATAACCGGGACTTCTTACGAGCAGTACTTC
CASRITGTSYEQYF
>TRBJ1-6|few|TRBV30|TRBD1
TGTGCCTGGAGTGAGCGGGACAGGGAACGTTCACCCCTCCACTTT
CAWSERDRERSPLHF
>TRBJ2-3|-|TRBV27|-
TGTGCCAGCAGTTTATCGAAAGGTAGATCGTTTGGAGGTACGCAGTATTTT
CASSLSKGRSFGGTQYF
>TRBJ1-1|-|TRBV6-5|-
TGTGCCAGCAGCTCCGGGATTGGAGAAGCTTTCTTT
CASSSGIGEAFF
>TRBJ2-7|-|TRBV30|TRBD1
TGTGCCTGGGCCGGGACAGGGGGCGAGCAGTACTTC
CAWAGTGGEQYF
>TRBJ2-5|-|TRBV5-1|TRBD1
TGCGCCAGCAGCTCGCGACAGGGAGAGACCCAGTACTTC
CASSSRQGETQYF
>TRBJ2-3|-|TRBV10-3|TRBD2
TGTGCCATCGCCACTAGCGGGGGGCGCTTGGATACGCAGTATTTT
CAIATSGGRLDTQYF
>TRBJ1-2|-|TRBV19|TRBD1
TGTGCCAGTACCCCCGGTGGGACAGGTTACAACTATGGCTACACCTTC
CASTPGGTGYNYGYTF
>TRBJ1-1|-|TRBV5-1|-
TGCGCCAGCCAAAGCACCCCAGGGAACACTGAAGCTTTCTTT
CASQSTPGNTEAFF
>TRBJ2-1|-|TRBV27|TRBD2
TGTGCCAGCAGTGAGACTAGCTGGGATGAGCAGTTCTTC
CASSETSWDEQFF
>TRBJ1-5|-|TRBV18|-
TGTGCCAGCTCACCAGGGGTAAATCAGCCCCAGCATTTT
CASSPGVNQPQHF
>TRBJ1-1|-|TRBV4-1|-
TGCGCCAGCAGCCCGACGGGGTCGTGGGGGCGTTATGAAGCTTTCTTT
CASSPTGSWGRYEAFF
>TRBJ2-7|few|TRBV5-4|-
TGTGCCAGCAGCTTGGGATACGAGCAGTACTTC
CASSLGYEQYF
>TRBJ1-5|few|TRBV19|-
TGTGCCAGTAGTATCGGGGGGCACGCCAATCAGCCCCAGCATTTT
CASSIGGHANQPQHF
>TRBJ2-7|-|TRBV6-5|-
TGTGCCAGCAGCCTACCGGGTGGCAGGGTCGACGAGCAGTACTTC
CASSLPGGRVDEQYF
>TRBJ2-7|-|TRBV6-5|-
TGTGCCAGCAATGGCAATACAGGTACCTCCTACGAGCAGTACTTC
CASNGNTGTSYEQYF
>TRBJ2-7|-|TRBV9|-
TGTGCCAGCAGCGCGAGACCCCTGGGGCAGGCGAGCTCCTACGAGCAGTACTTC
CASSARPLGQASSYEQYF
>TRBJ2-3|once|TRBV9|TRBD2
TGTGCCAGCAGCTCCGGACTAGCGGGGGACCTCACAGATACGCAGTATTTT
CASSSGLAGDLTDTQYF
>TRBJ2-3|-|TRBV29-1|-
TGCAGCGTTGATAAGCATCGGGATACGCAGTATTTT
CSVDKHRDTQYF
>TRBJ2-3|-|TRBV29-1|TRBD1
TGCAGCGGGTATCCGGGACAGGGGACAGATACGCAGTATTTT
CSGYPGQGTDTQYF
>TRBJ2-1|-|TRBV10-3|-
TGTGCCATCACTATCGAGGGTAGGGGGGCCCTGAATGAGCAGTTCTTC
CAITIEGRGALNEQFF
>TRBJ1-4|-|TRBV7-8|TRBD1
TGTGCCAGCAGCTTCGGACAGGGGGCTGCTAATGAAAAACTGTTTTTT
CASSFGQGAANEKLFF